A single sample is the source of the 27 T cell receptor beta chains below, sequenced in a study of blood T cell repertoires in COVID-19. Sequencing was performed with immunoSEQ multiplex PCR; in TCRdb, only in-frame clones are kept and a portion is missing. This sample has 300,000 or so clones, with around 89% found just once. Sequences were obtained from peripheral blood. These receptors were obtained from a man between 18 and 29 years old who had recovered from COVID-19.

The rearrangement uses TRBV2 and TRBJ2-5; 13 bases align to TRBD2. Germline V gives CDR1 SNHLY, CDR2 FYNNEI. With V trimmed by 6 bases and J by 0 bases, 4 bases remained unmatched. The CDR3 covers 16 residues. CDR3 sequence: CASSQGLAGNQETQYF. The CDR3 bases are TGTGCCAGCAGCCAGGGACTAGCGGGGAACCAAGAGACCCAGTACTTC. The full variable domain, completed using reference TRBV2 and TRBJ2-5, is EPEVTQTPSHQVTQMGQEVILRCVPISNHLYFYWYRQILGQKVEFLVSFYNNEISEKSEIFDDQFSVERPDGSNFTLKIRSTKLEDSAMYFCASSQGLAGNQETQYFGPGTRLLVL.

V is TRBV5-1 and J is TRBJ2-7; 7 bases are a match to TRBD1. Germline V gives CDR1 SGHRS, CDR2 YFSETQ. J lost 3 bases, V lost 3 bases, and 0 bases had no gene match. The length of the CDR3 is 12 residues. This chain's CDR3 is CASSWDSYEQYF. CDR3 coding DNA: TGCGCCAGCAGCTGGGACAGCTACGAGCAGTACTTC.

The chain combines TRBV2 with TRBJ1-1, with 10 bases aligning to TRBD1. J gave up 0 bases and V 5 bases, and 21 bases lay outside the gene matches. Germline values: CDR1 SNHLY, CDR2 FYNNEI. The CDR3 has 21 residues. CDR3 sequence reads: CASSPLQTGGSSLGMNTEAFF. The CDR3 DNA reads as TGTGCCAGCAGTCCCCTACAGACAGGGGGCTCGAGTCTCGGTATGAACACTGAAGCTTTCTTT.

In this sample, this clone turned up once. The chain recombines TRBV10-3 with TRBJ1-1, with TRBD1 matching over 7 bases. The CDR3 runs to 15 residues. The V segment lost 7 bases and the J segment 6 bases; nucleotides outside the gene matches: 14. Germline CDR1 is ENHRY and CDR2 is SYGVKD. CDR3 coding DNA: TGTGCCATCACGGGGAATGAGGGGGCGAGGTCTGAAGCTTTCTTT. Protein sequence: CAITGNEGARSEAFF.

The chain employs TRBV7-3 and TRBJ2-1; 12 bases are shared with TRBD2. Germline V gene data show CDR1 as SGHTA and CDR2 as FQGTGA. This CDR3 spans 15 amino acids. V lost 5 bases to trimming and J lost 5 bases; unmatched junction nucleotides: 4. CDR3 loop: CASSAGLAGNNEQFF. The CDR3 DNA sequence: TGTGCCAGCAGCGCCGGACTAGCGGGAAACAATGAGCAGTTCTTC.

The chain recombines TRBV3-1 (or the pseudogene TRBV3-2) with TRBJ2-7, with TRBD2 identical over 9 bases. This CDR3 has 15 residues. V shed 4 bases, J shed 4 bases, and the junction held 8 bases outside the gene matches. The germline gives CDR1 LGHDT, CDR2 YNNKEL (reference sequence). The CDR3, as DNA: TGTGCCAGCAGCCCGGGACTAGCTGGGCAGTACGAGCAGTACTTC. This encodes CASSPGLAGQYEQYF.

The V gene is TRBV6-2 or TRBV6-3, the J gene TRBJ2-3; no clear D. Trimming removed 2 bases at V and 6 bases at J, with 6 bases between. CDR1 MNHEY and CDR2 SVGEGT come from the germline V gene. The CDR3 runs to 12 residues. CDR3 nucleotides: TGTGCCAGCAGTTACGTAGCTGATACGCAGTATTTT. It specifies CASSYVADTQYF.

The rearrangement joins TRBV6-2 or TRBV6-3 to TRBJ2-4; 10 nucleotides line up with TRBD2. The CDR3 covers 18 residues. Germline V CDR1 and CDR2: MNHEY, SVGEGT. After removal of 0 bases from V and 5 bases from J, the junction contained 10 bases not matched to a gene. CDR3 nucleotide sequence: TGTGCCAGCAGTTACTCGATTAGCGGGGGGTCTCTACAAAACATTCAGTACTTC. Translation: CASSYSISGGSLQNIQYF.

The chain has TRBV5-4 and TRBJ2-5; no reliable D call. CDR1 is SGHNT and CDR2 is YYREEE in the germline V gene (reference sequence). This CDR3 has 13 amino acids. V lost 4 bases, J lost 1 base, and 8 bases lay in between. The CDR3 bases are TGTGCCAGCAGCCTACAGTTCCAAGAGACCCAGTACTTC. Encoded protein: CASSLQFQETQYF.

CDR3 bases: TGCGCCAGCAGCCAAGATCTTGAGGGATCGGCTTTCTTT. Protein product: CASSQDLEGSAFF. This chain joins TRBV4-3 and TRBJ1-1, with D unclear. The CDR3 loop spans 13 amino acids. Between the trimmed V and J ends, which lost 0 bases and 11 bases, there was a span of 13 bases. Germline assignment: CDR1 LGHNA and CDR2 YSLEER.

The chain employs TRBV7-8 and TRBJ1-2, with 8 bases lining up with TRBD1. CDR1 and CDR2 (germline): SGHVS, FQNEAQ. The CDR3 runs 17 residues. The ends lost 5 bases at V and 4 bases at J; junction bases unmatched: 15. Written as DNA, the CDR3 is TGTGCCAGCAGCCGCAAGGGAGGGCAGGGGGCTCGCTATGGCTACACCTTC. Amino acid sequence: CASSRKGGQGARYGYTF.

The chain has TRBV6-6 and TRBJ1-2, with a weak D call TRBD1 (6 bases). The CDR3 totals 15 residues. Trimming took off 2 bases at V and 4 bases at J, with 14 bases between the two ends. Germline-derived CDR1 and CDR2 are MNHNY and SVGAGI (reference sequence). CDR3 protein: CASSYGRGYSYGYTF. DNA of the CDR3: TGTGCCAGCAGTTACGGCAGGGGATACAGCTATGGCTACACCTTC.

The sample holds one count of this clone. The rearrangement uses TRBV30 and TRBJ1-2; the D gene is possibly TRBD1 (6 bases). Between the trimmed V and J ends, which lost 0 bases and 1 base, there was a span of 15 bases. The CDR3 has 16 residues. The germline CDR1 and CDR2 sequences are GTSNPN and SVGIG (reference sequence). The CDR3 is CAWSVLGTGHNYGYTF. CDR3 DNA sequence: TGTGCCTGGAGTGTACTTGGAACAGGGCATAACTATGGCTACACCTTC.

The chain uses TRBV7-6 and TRBJ1-1; no clear D gene. Per the germline V gene, CDR1 is SGHVS and CDR2 is FNYEAQ. Trimming stripped 5 bases from V and 3 bases from J, with 16 bases between. The CDR3 extends over 15 amino acids. Written as DNA, the CDR3 is TGTGCCAGCAGCCCTTTCCTGGGAGCCCACACTGAAGCTTTCTTT. Translating it yields CASSPFLGAHTEAFF.

The rearrangement joins TRBV29-1 to TRBJ2-3, with 7 bases that match TRBD1. The CDR3 contains 13 residues. Looked up from germline, CDR1 is SQVTM and CDR2 is ANQGSEA. CDR3 region: CTSLGQHTDTQYF. As DNA, the CDR3 is TGCACTTCGCTGGGACAGCACACAGATACGCAGTATTTT.

The chain carries TRBV4-2 and TRBJ1-1; a weak D match, TRBD1 (6 bases). The CDR3 has 15 amino acids. From germline, CDR1 is LGHNA and CDR2 YNFKEQ. V lost 5 bases to trimming and J lost 0 bases, with 13 bases between them. In nucleotides, the CDR3 is TGTGCCAGCAGCACGGACAGTCTCTTGAACACTGAAGCTTTCTTT. Protein product: CASSTDSLLNTEAFF.

On this clone itself: A read error may account for a junction end that differs from germline. The chain is built from TRBV7-7 and TRBJ2-2, with D hard to call. This CDR3 has 15 amino acids. From germline, CDR1 is SSHAT and CDR2 FNYEAQ (reference sequence). CDR3 sequence reads: CASSPSDANTGELFF. The CDR3 nucleotides are TGTGCTAGCAGCCCAAGCGATGCGAACACCGGGGAGCTGTTTTTT.

The CDR3 loop reads CASSPPGRTEAFF. CDR3 coding DNA: TGCGCCAGCAGCCCCCCGGGAAGGACTGAAGCTTTCTTT. This chain uses TRBV5-1 with TRBJ1-1; D is undetermined. Trimming shortened V by 4 bases and J by 5 bases, and 12 bases separated the two germline ends. The CDR3 totals 13 residues. Looked up from germline, CDR1 is SGHRS and CDR2 is YFSETQ.

Here the CDR3 reads CASSLEAGDNYGYTF. DNA for the CDR3: TGTGCCAGTAGTCTGGAGGCAGGAGATAACTATGGCTACACCTTC. The V gene is TRBV19, the J gene TRBJ1-2; D gene ambiguous. The germline gives CDR1 LNHDA, CDR2 SQIVND (reference sequence). The CDR3 has 15 residues. Trimming pared 5 bases from V and 1 base from J, leaving 14 bases between. Complete variable domain (other parts from reference TRBV19 and TRBJ1-2): DGGITQSPKYLFRKEGQNVTLSCEQNLNHDAMYWYRQDPGQGLRLIYYSQIVNDFQKGDIAEGYSVSREKKESFPLTVTSAQKNPTAFYLCASSLEAGDNYGYTFGSGTRLTVV.

The chain uses TRBV28 and TRBJ1-3; TRBD1 is a possible D gene (6 bases). The CDR3 has 16 residues. The germline V gene encodes CDR1 MDHEN and CDR2 SYDVKM. With 2 bases removed from V and 3 bases from J, the gap between germline ends came to 14 bases. In DNA, the CDR3 is TGTGCCAGCAGTTTACTCCGGACAGCTATTGGAAACACCATATATTTT. The encoded protein is CASSLLRTAIGNTIYF.

This clone was picked up many times. This chain uses TRBV27 with TRBJ2-2, with TRBD2 matching 7 bases. Germline assignment: CDR1 MNHEY and CDR2 SMNVEV (reference sequence). Trimming cost V 4 bases and J 6 bases; bases outside gene matches: 11. The CDR3 has 16 amino acids. CDR3 residues: CASSSIGGRVAGELFF. The DNA for the CDR3 is TGTGCCAGCAGTTCGATCGGGGGGAGGGTCGCCGGGGAGCTGTTTTTT.

The chain recombines TRBV6-6 with TRBJ1-4; TRBD1 is a possible D gene (6 bases). The CDR3 contains 14 residues. The ends were cut back, 6 bases at V and 0 bases at J, with 8 bases in the middle. CDR1 is MNHNY, CDR2 SVGAGI, per germline (reference sequence). In nucleotides, the CDR3 is TGTGCCAGCAGGGACAGTGCAACTAATGAAAAACTGTTTTTT. It codes for CASRDSATNEKLFF.

The CDR3 DNA follows: TGCAGCGTCGTTGAGGGGGTAGATTCACCCCTCCACTTT. It codes for CSVVEGVDSPLHF. The chain recombines TRBV29-1 with TRBJ1-6; the D gene is possibly TRBD1 (6 bases). Germline loops: CDR1 SQVTM, CDR2 ANQGSEA. CDR3 size: 13 residues. The V and J ends lost 6 bases and 8 bases respectively, with 14 bases between them.

This clone occurred once. This chain uses TRBV27 with TRBJ2-7, with D unclear. V lost 6 bases and J 0 bases, leaving 6 bases between the germline ends. Germline V lookup: CDR1 MNHEY, CDR2 SMNVEV (reference sequence). The CDR3 loop spans 12 amino acids. CDR3 in amino acids: CASSPVSYEQYF. The CDR3 DNA reads TGTGCCAGCAGCCCGGTCTCCTACGAGCAGTACTTC.

A single count supports this clone. The rearrangement uses TRBV19 and TRBJ1-2, with 7 bases identical to TRBD1. The V gene's germline CDR1 is LNHDA and CDR2 SQIVND (reference sequence). V lost 9 bases and J lost 1; bases outside the gene matches: 8. CDR3 length: 14 residues. CDR3 residues: CASVSTGSNYGYTF. The CDR3 coding sequence is TGTGCCAGCGTGTCGACAGGGAGTAACTATGGCTACACCTTC.

J is TRBJ2-7 and V is TRBV12-5; TRBD2 is a possible D gene (6 bases). V shed 3 bases and J shed 0 bases, with 9 bases lying between them. Germline values: CDR1 LGHNT, CDR2 FRNRAP. This CDR3 comprises 14 residues. This CDR3 is CASGFGGSSYEQYF. CDR3 coding DNA: TGTGCTAGTGGTTTCGGGGGAAGCTCCTACGAGCAGTACTTC. The variable domain in full, with the rest retrieved from reference TRBV12-5 and TRBJ2-7, is DARVTQTPRHKVTEMGQEVTMRCQPILGHNTVFWYRQTMMQGLELLAYFRNRAPLDDSGMPKDRFSAEMPDATLATLKIQPSEPRDSAVYFCASGFGGSSYEQYFGPGTRLTVT.

The J gene is TRBJ2-7, the V gene TRBV11-2, with 8 bases lining up with TRBD1. CDR3 length: 14 amino acids. Per the germline V gene, CDR1 is SGHAT and CDR2 is FQNNGV. The V segment lost 5 bases and the J segment 5 bases; nucleotides outside the gene matches: 8. CDR3 amino acids: CASSPGQGIDEQYF. CDR3 coding DNA: TGTGCCAGCAGCCCTGGACAGGGAATAGACGAGCAGTACTTC.